This T cell receptor beta chain was recovered during a study of tumor-infiltrating lymphocytes in primary liver carcinoma. Comments on this clonotype: Its antigen remains unknown.

Alongside blood RNA obtained from unsorted whole blood, germline DNA was also extracted. With 7 bases clipped from V and 5 bases from J, the junction kept 5 bases outside the gene matches. CDR3 length: 14 residues. Germline lookup yields CDR1 MNHNS and CDR2 SASEGT. TCR beta cDNA came from about 450 ng total RNA, primed with a constant-region primer. ARM-PCR, slightly modified, supplied the TCR beta libraries through three nested multiplex PCR rounds. TRBV1-TRBV30 forward primers and a C-beta reverse primer were used in the first two PCR rounds, which each ran for about 11 cycles. TCRdb reanalysed the multiplex PCR reads using MiXCR and keeps one entry per CDR3 protein. The sample has about 320,000 distinct CDR3 sequences, roughly 60% seen once. Study findings and constraints: Since sampling was bulk and unsorted, CD4+ and CD8+ repertoires were not compared.

V gene TRBV6-1 combines with J gene TRBJ2-1; TRBD1 matches at 10 bases. The receptor was derived from a woman aged 25 to 39 with primary liver carcinoma and hepatitis B virus infection. Material for sequencing was peripheral blood. The CDR3 DNA reads TGTGCCAGCAATCGGACAGGGGGTAACAATGAGCAGTTCTTC. Translation gives CASNRTGGNNEQFF.